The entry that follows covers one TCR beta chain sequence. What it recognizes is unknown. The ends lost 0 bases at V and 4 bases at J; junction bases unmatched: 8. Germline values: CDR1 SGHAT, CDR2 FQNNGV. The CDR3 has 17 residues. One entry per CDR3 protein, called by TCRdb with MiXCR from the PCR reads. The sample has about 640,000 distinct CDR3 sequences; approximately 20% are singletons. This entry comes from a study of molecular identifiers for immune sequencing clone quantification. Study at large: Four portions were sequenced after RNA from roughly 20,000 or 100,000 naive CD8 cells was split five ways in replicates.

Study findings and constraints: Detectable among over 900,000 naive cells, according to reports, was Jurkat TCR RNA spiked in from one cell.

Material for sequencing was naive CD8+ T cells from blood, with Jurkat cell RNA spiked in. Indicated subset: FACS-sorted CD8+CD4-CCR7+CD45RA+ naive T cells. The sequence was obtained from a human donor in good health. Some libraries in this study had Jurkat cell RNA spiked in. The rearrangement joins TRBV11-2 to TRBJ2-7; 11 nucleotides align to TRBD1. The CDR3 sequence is CASSLDLGTGGLYEQYF. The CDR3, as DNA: TGTGCCAGCAGCTTAGATTTGGGGACAGGGGGTCTTTACGAGCAGTACTTC.